Included here is one TCR beta chain sequence, with context. The target antigen is unknown. Isolation of PBMCs gave at least 7 million cells per sample. Combining a sample-barcoded 5' primer with a J-beta primer mix, a second PCR ran for roughly 6 to 12 cycles. MiXCR was run by TCRdb on the 5' RACE reads, yielding one entry per CDR3 protein. The profile shows some 700,000 distinct CDR3 sequences, approximately 21% of them singletons. The data were taken from a study of blood T cells in healthy people across ages. Study-wide context: Template-switching capture recovered about one barcoded beta molecule per two T cells.

Overall study results and limits: Naive T cell percentage strongly correlated with TCR beta diversity. The diversity estimates, figures obtained from one million T cells, were considered underestimates.

V was pared by 6 bases and J by 4 bases, with 16 bases between. Germline CDR1 is LGHDT and CDR2 is YNNKEL (reference sequence). The CDR3 extends over 15 amino acids. This receptor was identified in a man between 65 and 79 years old in good health. The material sequenced was blood. This chain joins TRBV3-1 and TRBJ2-1, with a weak D call TRBD2 (7 bases). The CDR3 is CASRPRGPGYNEQFF. In DNA form, the CDR3 reads TGTGCCAGCAGGCCGCGGGGGCCCGGATACAATGAGCAGTTCTTC.